The 8 T cell receptor beta chains listed next were all sequenced from one sample in a study of graft-versus-host responses after intestinal transplantation. Clones were sequenced by immunoSEQ multiplex PCR, and TCRdb holds only the in-frame ones, with some missing. The repertoire holds tens of thousands of clones, with 75% to 95% as singletons. Specimen: PBMCs, collected about 310 days after intestinal transplant. These receptors were taken from a human patient who received an intestinal transplant, so some T cells may come from the graft donor.

The rearrangement links TRBV21-1 to TRBJ2-3; TRBD1 is taken as the D call from the table, unchecked against the DNA. TRBV21-1 is a pseudogene segment. The CDR3 has 14 residues. CDR3 loop: CASSHTVMQDTQYF. CDR3 coding DNA: TGTGCCAGCAGCCATACAGTCATGCAAGATACGCAGTATTTT.

This clone was seen just once. The chain has TRBV7-2 and TRBJ2-5, with a tentative D call TRBD1 (5 bases). Trimming shortened V by 5 bases and J by 5 bases, and 15 bases separated the two germline ends. Germline-derived CDR1 and CDR2 are SGHTA and FQGNSA. This CDR3 has 14 amino acids. The CDR3 sequence is CASSILGAKETQYF. The DNA of the CDR3 is TGTGCCAGCAGCATACTTGGGGCAAAGGAGACCCAGTACTTC. Combining the CDR3 with reference TRBV7-2 and TRBJ2-5 gives the whole variable domain GAGVSQSPSNKVTEKGKDVELRCDPISGHTALYWYRQSLGQGLEFLIYFQGNSAPDKSGLPSDRFSAERTGGSVSTLTIQRTQQEDSAVYLCASSILGAKETQYFGPGTRLLVL.

The V gene is TRBV5-6, the J gene TRBJ1-6, with a tentative D call TRBD1 (6 bases). This CDR3 has 14 amino acids. Trimming pared 6 bases from V and 8 bases from J, leaving 15 bases between. In germline, CDR1 is SGHDT, CDR2 YYEEEE. The CDR3 DNA follows: TGTGCCAGCACCCTTCGAGGGGGACATTCACCCCTCCACTTT. Its translation: CASTLRGGHSPLHF.

The V gene is TRBV11-2, the J gene TRBJ1-6; D unclear. There are 14 residues in the CDR3. The V end was cut by 5 bases, the J end by 4 bases, with 9 bases between. Germline CDR1 and CDR2: SGHAT and FQNNGV. CDR3 sequence reads: CASSATRYNSPLHF. As DNA, the CDR3 is TGTGCCAGCAGCGCAACACGGTATAATTCACCCCTCCACTTT.

V and J are TRBV2 and TRBJ1-1; maybe TRBD1 (6 bases). Germline assignment: CDR1 SNHLY and CDR2 FYNNEI. V was shortened by 8 bases and J by 1 base, with 23 bases between the two germline ends. The CDR3 spans 17 residues. The CDR3 bases are TGTGCCAGCTCGACCGGGACATTGTTTGTTTCGAACACTGAAGCTTTCTTT. Translated: CASSTGTLFVSNTEAFF.

This chain uses TRBV5-1 with TRBJ1-1; D is possibly TRBD1 (6 bases). Per the germline V gene, CDR1 is SGHRS and CDR2 is YFSETQ. The germline V and J ends were trimmed by 3 bases and 6 bases, with 18 bases remaining between them. The CDR3 is made up of 15 amino acids. The DNA for the CDR3 is TGCGCCAGCAGCTCAAGCAGGGGAGATGACCCTGAAGCTTTCTTT. It is translated as CASSSSRGDDPEAFF.

V usage is TRBV6-5 and J usage is TRBJ1-1, with TRBD1 as a possible D gene (6 bases). Deletions cut 2 bases from V and 1 base from J, with 11 bases between. The CDR3 is 15 amino acids. In germline, CDR1 is MNHEY, CDR2 SVGAGI. CDR3 sequence: CASSYRLTGNTEAFF. CDR3 nucleotides: TGTGCCAGCAGTTACCGCCTGACAGGGAACACTGAAGCTTTCTTT.

CDR3 sequence: CASTPIWTGNWVFTEAFF. CDR3 nucleotide sequence: TGCGCCAGCACCCCTATCTGGACAGGGAATTGGGTTTTTACTGAAGCTTTCTTT. The chain is built from TRBV4-1 and TRBJ1-1; 8 nucleotides line up with TRBD1. The CDR3 extends over 18 amino acids. Per the germline V gene, CDR1 is MGHRA and CDR2 is YSYEKL. J lost 5 bases, V lost 7 bases, and 21 bases had no gene match.